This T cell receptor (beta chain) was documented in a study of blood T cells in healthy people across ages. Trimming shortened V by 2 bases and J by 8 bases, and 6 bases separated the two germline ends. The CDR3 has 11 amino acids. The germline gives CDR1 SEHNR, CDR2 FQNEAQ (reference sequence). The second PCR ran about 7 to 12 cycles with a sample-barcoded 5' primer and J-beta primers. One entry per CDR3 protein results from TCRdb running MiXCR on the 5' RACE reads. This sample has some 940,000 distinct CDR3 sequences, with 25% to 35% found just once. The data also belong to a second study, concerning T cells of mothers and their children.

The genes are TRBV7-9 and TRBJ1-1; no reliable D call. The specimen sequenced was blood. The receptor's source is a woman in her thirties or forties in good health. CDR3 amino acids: CASSLTWEAFF. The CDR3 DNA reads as TGTGCCAGCAGCTTAACCTGGGAAGCTTTCTTT.